Detailed here is one T cell receptor beta chain. The data originate from a study of blood T cell repertoires in COVID-19. Turning to the study itself: COVID-19 samples, acute and convalescent, were from the United States, Italy and Spain.

Assay used: immunoSEQ multiplex PCR; TCRdb lists only in-frame clones, some missing. Of around 200,000 clones listed, more than 70% are singletons. Participants had their cohort set by participant-reported clinical history. The CDR3 is 15 amino acids. V dropped 6 bases and J dropped 1; count of bases not matched to a gene: 3. CDR1 and CDR2 (germline): MNHEY, SVGAGI. This chain uses TRBV6-5 with TRBJ2-1; 10 bases line up with TRBD1. This receptor was taken from a man aged 40-55 years with acute COVID-19. Sequenced sample: PBMCs or T cells enriched from blood (not recorded which). CDR3 residues: CASSQGQGSYNEQFF. Written as DNA, the CDR3 is TGTGCCAGCAGCCAGGGACAGGGGTCCTACAATGAGCAGTTCTTC.